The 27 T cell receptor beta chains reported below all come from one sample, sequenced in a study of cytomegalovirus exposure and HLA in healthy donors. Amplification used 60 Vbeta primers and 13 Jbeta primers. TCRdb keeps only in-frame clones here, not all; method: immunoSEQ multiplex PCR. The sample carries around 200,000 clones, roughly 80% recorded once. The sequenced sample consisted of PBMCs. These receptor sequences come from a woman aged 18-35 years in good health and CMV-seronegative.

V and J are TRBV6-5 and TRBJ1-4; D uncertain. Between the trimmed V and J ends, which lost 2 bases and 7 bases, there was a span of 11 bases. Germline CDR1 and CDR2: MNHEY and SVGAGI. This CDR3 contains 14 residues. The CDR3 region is CASSYVPTGEKLFF. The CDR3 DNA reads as TGTGCCAGCAGTTACGTCCCAACTGGTGAAAAACTGTTTTTT.

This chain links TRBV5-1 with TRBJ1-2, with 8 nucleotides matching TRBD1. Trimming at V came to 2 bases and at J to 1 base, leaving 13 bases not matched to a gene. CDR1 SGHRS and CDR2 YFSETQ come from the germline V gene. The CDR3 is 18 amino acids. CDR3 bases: TGCGCCAGCAGCTTAACCCCATCTAGGACAGGGAATAACTATGGCTACACCTTC. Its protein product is CASSLTPSRTGNNYGYTF.

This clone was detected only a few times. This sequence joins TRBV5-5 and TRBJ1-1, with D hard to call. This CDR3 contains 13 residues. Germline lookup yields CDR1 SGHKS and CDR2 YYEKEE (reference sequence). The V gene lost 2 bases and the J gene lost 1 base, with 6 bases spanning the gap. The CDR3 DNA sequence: TGTGCCAGCAGCTTTGCAGGGAACACTGAAGCTTTCTTT. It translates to CASSFAGNTEAFF.

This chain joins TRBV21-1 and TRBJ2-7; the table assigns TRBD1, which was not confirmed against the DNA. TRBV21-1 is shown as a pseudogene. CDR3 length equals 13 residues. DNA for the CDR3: TGTGCCAGCAGCCGGCAGGGGGCCAACGAGCAGTACTTC. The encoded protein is CASSRQGANEQYF.

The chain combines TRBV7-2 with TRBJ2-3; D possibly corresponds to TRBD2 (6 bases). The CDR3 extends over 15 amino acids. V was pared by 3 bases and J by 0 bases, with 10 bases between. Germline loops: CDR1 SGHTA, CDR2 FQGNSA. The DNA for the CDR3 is TGTGCCAGCAGCTTGGGGGGAGTAAGCACAGATACGCAGTATTTT. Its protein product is CASSLGGVSTDTQYF. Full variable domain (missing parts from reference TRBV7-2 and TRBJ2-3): GAGVSQSPSNKVTEKGKDVELRCDPISGHTALYWYRQSLGQGLEFLIYFQGNSAPDKSGLPSDRFSAERTGGSVSTLTIQRTQQEDSAVYLCASSLGGVSTDTQYFGPGTRLTVL.

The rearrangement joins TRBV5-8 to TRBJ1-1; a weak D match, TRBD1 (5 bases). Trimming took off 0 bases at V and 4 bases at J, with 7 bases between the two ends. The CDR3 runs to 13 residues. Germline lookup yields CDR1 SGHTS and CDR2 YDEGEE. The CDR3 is CASSLGGGTEAFF. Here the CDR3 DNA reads TGTGCCAGCAGCTTGGGGGGGGGCACTGAAGCTTTCTTT.

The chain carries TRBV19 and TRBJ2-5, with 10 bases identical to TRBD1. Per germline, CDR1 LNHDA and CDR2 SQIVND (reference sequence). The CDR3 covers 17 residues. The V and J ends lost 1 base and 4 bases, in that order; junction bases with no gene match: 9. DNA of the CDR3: TGTGCCAGTAGTATAGCACGTTTCGACAGGGGGCGAGAGACCCAGTACTTC. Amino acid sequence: CASSIARFDRGRETQYF.

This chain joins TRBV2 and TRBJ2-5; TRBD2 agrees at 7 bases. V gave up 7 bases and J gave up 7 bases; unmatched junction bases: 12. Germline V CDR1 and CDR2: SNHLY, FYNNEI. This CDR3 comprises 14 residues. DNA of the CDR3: TGTGCCAGCAAGGTTGGGGCGGGGGTGGGGACCCAGTACTTC. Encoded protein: CASKVGAGVGTQYF.

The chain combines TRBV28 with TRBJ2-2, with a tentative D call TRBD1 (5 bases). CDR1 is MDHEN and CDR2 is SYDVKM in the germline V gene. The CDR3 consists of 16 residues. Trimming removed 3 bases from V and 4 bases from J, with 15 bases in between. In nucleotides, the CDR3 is TGTGCCAGCAGTTTCCCCCCGGAAAGGGGCACCGGGGAGCTGTTTTTT. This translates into CASSFPPERGTGELFF.

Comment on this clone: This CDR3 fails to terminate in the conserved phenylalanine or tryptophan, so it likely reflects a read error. The CDR3 here is CASSQEQGSIYEQYL. DNA of the CDR3: TGCGCCAGCAGCCAAGAACAGGGTAGCATCTACGAGCAGTACCTC. The chain joins TRBV4-1 to TRBJ2-7; possible D gene TRBD1, 6 bases. V lost 0 bases and J 3 bases, leaving 12 bases between the germline ends. CDR1 and CDR2 from the germline V gene are MGHRA and YSYEKL. The CDR3 is made up of 15 amino acids.

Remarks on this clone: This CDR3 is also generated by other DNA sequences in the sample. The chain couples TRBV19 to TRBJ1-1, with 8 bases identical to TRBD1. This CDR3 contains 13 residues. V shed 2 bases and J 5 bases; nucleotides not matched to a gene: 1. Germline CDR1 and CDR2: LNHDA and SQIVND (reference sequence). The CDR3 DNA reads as TGTGCCAGTAGTATAACAGGGGGGACTGAAGCTTTCTTT. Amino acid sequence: CASSITGGTEAFF.

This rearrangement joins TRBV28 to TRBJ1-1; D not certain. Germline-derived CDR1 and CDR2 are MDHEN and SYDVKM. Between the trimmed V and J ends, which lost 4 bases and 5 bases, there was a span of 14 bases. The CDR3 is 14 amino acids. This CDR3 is CASSSRGVGTEAFF. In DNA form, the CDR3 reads TGTGCCAGCAGTTCCCGCGGGGTAGGAACTGAAGCTTTCTTT.

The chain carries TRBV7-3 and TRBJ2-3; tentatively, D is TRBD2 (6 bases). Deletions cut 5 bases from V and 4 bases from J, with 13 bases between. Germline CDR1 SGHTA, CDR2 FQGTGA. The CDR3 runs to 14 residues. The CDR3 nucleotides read TGTGCCAGCAGCCCGGGGACTCTCCCAGATACGCAGTATTTT. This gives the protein CASSPGTLPDTQYF.

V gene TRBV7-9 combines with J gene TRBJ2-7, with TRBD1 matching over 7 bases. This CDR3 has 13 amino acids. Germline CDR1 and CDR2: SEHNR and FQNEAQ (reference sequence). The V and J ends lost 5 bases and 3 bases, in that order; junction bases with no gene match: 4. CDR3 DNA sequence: TGTGCCAGCAGCCTTGGGGACAGCTACGAGCAGTACTTC. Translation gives CASSLGDSYEQYF. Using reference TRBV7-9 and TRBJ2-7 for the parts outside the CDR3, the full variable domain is DTGVSQNPRHKITKRGQNVTFRCDPISEHNRLYWYRQTLGQGPEFLTYFQNEAQLEKSRLLSDRFSAERPKGSFSTLEIQRTEQGDSAMYLCASSLGDSYEQYFGPGTRLTVT.

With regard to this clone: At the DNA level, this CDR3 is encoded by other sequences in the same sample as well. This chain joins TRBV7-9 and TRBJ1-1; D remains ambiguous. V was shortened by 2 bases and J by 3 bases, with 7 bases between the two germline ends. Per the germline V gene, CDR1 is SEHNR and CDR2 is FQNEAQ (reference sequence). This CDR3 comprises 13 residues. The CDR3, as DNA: TGTGCCAGCAGCTTAACCGGGGACACTGAAGCTTTCTTT. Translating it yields CASSLTGDTEAFF. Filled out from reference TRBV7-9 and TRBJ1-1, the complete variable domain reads DTGVSQNPRHKITKRGQNVTFRCDPISEHNRLYWYRQTLGQGPEFLTYFQNEAQLEKSRLLSDRFSAERPKGSFSTLEIQRTEQGDSAMYLCASSLTGDTEAFFGQGTRLTVV.

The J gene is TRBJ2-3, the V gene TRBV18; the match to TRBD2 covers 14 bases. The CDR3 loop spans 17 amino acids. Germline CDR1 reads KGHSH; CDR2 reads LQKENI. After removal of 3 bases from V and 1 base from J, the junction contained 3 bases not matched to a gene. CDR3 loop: CASSPGLAGGRTDTQYF. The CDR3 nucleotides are TGTGCCAGCTCACCTGGACTAGCGGGGGGACGCACAGATACGCAGTATTTT.

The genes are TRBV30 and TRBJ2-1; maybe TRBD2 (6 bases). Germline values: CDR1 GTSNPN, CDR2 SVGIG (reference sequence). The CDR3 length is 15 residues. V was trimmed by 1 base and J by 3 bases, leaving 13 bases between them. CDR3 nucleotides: TGTGCCTGGAGTGACCTGGGACTGAACTACAATGAGCAGTTCTTC. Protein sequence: CAWSDLGLNYNEQFF.

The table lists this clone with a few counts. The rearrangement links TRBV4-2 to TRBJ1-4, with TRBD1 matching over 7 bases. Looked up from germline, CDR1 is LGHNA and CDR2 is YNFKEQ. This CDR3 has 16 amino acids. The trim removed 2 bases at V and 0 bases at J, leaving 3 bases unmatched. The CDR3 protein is CASSQRQGSTNEKLFF. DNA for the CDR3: TGTGCCAGCAGCCAACGACAGGGCTCAACTAATGAAAAACTGTTTTTT.

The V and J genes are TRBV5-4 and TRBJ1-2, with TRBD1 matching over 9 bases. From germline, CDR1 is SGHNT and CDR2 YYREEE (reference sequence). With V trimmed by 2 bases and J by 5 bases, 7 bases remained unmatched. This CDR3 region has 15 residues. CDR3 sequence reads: CASSFGDRASYGYTF. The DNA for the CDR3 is TGTGCCAGCAGCTTTGGGGACAGGGCCTCTTATGGCTACACCTTC.

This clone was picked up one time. CDR3: CASSLVGEGTEAFF. The CDR3 DNA follows: TGTGCCAGCAGCTTAGTAGGGGAGGGCACTGAAGCTTTCTTT. The chain recombines TRBV7-9 with TRBJ1-1; D is perhaps TRBD1 (5 bases). This CDR3 is 14 amino acids long. Between the trimmed V and J ends, which lost 1 base and 4 bases, there was a span of 10 bases. Germline-derived CDR1 and CDR2 are SEHNR and FQNEAQ (reference sequence).

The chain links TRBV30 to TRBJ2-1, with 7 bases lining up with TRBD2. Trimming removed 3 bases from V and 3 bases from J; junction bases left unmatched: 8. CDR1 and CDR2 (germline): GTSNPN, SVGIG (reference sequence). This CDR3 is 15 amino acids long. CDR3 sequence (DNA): TGTGCCTGGAGAGGTGCTAGCGGATTCTACAATGAGCAGTTCTTC. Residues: CAWRGASGFYNEQFF. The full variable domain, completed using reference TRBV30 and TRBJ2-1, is SQTIHQWPATLVQPVGSPLSLECTVEGTSNPNLYWYRQAAGRGLQLLFYSVGIGQISSEVPQNLSASRPQDRQFILSSKKLLLSDSGFYLCAWRGASGFYNEQFFGPGTRLTVL.

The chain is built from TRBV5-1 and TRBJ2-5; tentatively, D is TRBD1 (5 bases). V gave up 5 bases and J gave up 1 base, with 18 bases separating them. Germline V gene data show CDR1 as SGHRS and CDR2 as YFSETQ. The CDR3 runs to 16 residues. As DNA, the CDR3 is TGCGCCAGCAGTCCGTTGGCAGGGCCCCGCCAAGAGACCCAGTACTTC. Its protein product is CASSPLAGPRQETQYF.

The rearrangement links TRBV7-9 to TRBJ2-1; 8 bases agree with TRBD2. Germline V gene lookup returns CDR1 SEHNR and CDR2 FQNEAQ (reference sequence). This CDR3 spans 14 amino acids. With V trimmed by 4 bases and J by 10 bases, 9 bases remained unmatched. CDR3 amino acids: CASSSGVVAGEQFF. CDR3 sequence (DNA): TGTGCCAGCAGCTCCGGGGTGGTAGCGGGGGAGCAGTTCTTC.

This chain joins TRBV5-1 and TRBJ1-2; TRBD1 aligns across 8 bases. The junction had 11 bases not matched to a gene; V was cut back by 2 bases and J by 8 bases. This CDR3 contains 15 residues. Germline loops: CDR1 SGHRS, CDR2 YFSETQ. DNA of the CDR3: TGCGCCAGCAGCTTAGGAGACAGGGGAGCTATGGGCTACACCTTC. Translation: CASSLGDRGAMGYTF.

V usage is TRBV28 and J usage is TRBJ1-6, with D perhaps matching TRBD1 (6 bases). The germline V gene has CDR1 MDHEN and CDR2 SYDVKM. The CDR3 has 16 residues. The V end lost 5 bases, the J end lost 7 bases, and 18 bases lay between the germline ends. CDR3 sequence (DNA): TGTGCCAGCAGTCAGACAGGTTCCCGAACAAATTCACCCCTCCACTTT. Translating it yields CASSQTGSRTNSPLHF.

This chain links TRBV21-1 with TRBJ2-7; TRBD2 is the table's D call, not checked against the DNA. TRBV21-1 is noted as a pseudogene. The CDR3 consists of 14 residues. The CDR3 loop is CASSKGGPDYEQYF. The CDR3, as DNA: TGTGCCAGCAGCAAAGGCGGGCCAGACTACGAGCAGTACTTC.

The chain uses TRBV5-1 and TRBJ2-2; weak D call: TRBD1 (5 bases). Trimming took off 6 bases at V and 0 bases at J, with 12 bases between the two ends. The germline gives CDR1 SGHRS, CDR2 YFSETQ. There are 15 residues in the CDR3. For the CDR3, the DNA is TGCGCCAGCACCCTGGGGCAGACGAACACCGGGGAGCTGTTTTTT. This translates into CASTLGQTNTGELFF.